These T cell receptor beta chains were read from a single sample in a study of T cell clones after liver transplantation. Produced via immunoSEQ multiplex PCR; TCRdb's table is partial and in-frame only. Found here are 55,000 to 75,000 clones, around three quarters of them singletons; the top ten hold about 3%. The source was CD4+ T cells from blood, collected at the approximately 16-month timepoint. Every receptor here comes from a human patient who received a liver transplant. Some of these T cells may belong to the graft donor. Both conserved end residues are part of each CDR3. A D gene is named only where the DNA matches it firmly. Only some rows state a clone size, as once, few, many or a class for expanded clones.

J: TRBJ2-1
V: TRBV7-2
D: .
size: .
DNA: TGTGCCAGCAGCTTAGTTGGGGGCGGAGCCAATGAGCAGTTCTTC
CDR3: CASSLVGGGANEQFF

J: TRBJ1-4
V: TRBV29-1
D: .
size: .
DNA: TGCAGCGTGTCGGACCCCAGACATGAAAAACTGTTTTTT
CDR3: CSVSDPRHEKLFF

J: TRBJ1-6
V: TRBV4-2
D: .
size: .
DNA: TGTGCCAGCAGCCAAGTGGGTCATAATGTAGGGTCACCCCTCCACTTT
CDR3: CASSQVGHNVGSPLHF

J: TRBJ1-1
V: TRBV7-8
D: .
size: .
DNA: TGTGCCAGCGGACTGTGGGAGGTGGCCACTGAAGCTTTCTTT
CDR3: CASGLWEVATEAFF

J: TRBJ1-6
V: TRBV6-1
D: TRBD1
size: few
DNA: TGTGCCAGTCAGGACAGGCTCTATAATTCACCCCTCCACTTT
CDR3: CASQDRLYNSPLHF

J: TRBJ2-5
V: TRBV29-1
D: .
size: .
DNA: TGCAGCGTTGAAGGGGATCGAAGCGGAAGCCACCAAGAGACCCAGTACTTC
CDR3: CSVEGDRSGSHQETQYF

J: TRBJ1-5
V: TRBV28
D: .
size: few
DNA: TGTGCCAGCAAGGATAATAGGGGTAGCAATCAGCCCCAGCATTTT
CDR3: CASKDNRGSNQPQHF

J: TRBJ1-4
V: TRBV28
D: .
size: once
DNA: TGTGCCAGCAGTTTACCCGCCCTAACTCCTTCGCCCAAAGAAAAACTGTTTTTT
CDR3: CASSLPALTPSPKEKLFF

J: TRBJ2-2
V: TRBV7-2
D: TRBD2
size: .
DNA: TGTGCCAGCAGCCCGATGACTAGCGGGACCGGGGAGCTGTTTTTT
CDR3: CASSPMTSGTGELFF

J: TRBJ2-3
V: TRBV10-1
D: TRBD2
size: .
DNA: TGCGCCAGCGGAACTAGCGGCACAGATACGCAGTATTTT
CDR3: CASGTSGTDTQYF

J: TRBJ2-5
V: TRBV5-1
D: .
size: .
DNA: TGCGCCAGCAGCTTGGACAGCGCAGTTCCTCGTCCGGAGACCCAGTACTTC
CDR3: CASSLDSAVPRPETQYF

J: TRBJ2-5
V: TRBV5-4
D: TRBD1
size: .
DNA: TGTGCCAGCAGCTCAGCCGGGACAGGGGGCCTAGAGACCCAGTACTTC
CDR3: CASSSAGTGGLETQYF

J: TRBJ1-6
V: TRBV29-1
D: TRBD1
size: .
DNA: TGCAGCGTGCGACAACAGGGGGAAAATTCACCCCTCCACTTT
CDR3: CSVRQQGENSPLHF

J: TRBJ2-5
V: TRBV9
D: TRBD1
size: .
DNA: TGTGCCAGCAGCGTCGGGACAGATACCCAAGAGACCCAGTACTTC
CDR3: CASSVGTDTQETQYF

J: TRBJ1-1
V: TRBV6-1
D: TRBD1
size: .
DNA: TGTGCCAGCAGTGAATCGACAGGGACTACAACTGAAGCTTTCTTT
CDR3: CASSESTGTTTEAFF

J: TRBJ1-2
V: TRBV2
D: .
size: .
DNA: TGTGCCAGCAACCCCGACCTCGATTATGGCTACACCTTC
CDR3: CASNPDLDYGYTF

J: TRBJ2-5
V: TRBV27
D: TRBD2
size: .
DNA: TGTGCCAGCAGTTTATCTTCTAGCGGGGTTAAGACCCAGTACTTC
CDR3: CASSLSSSGVKTQYF

J: TRBJ1-1
V: TRBV9
D: .
size: .
DNA: TGTGCCAGCAGCGTAGGTGGCGGGGCCGCTATCATGAACACTGAAGCTTTCTTT
CDR3: CASSVGGGAAIMNTEAFF

J: TRBJ2-5
V: TRBV5-1
D: .
size: once
DNA: TGCGCCAGCAGCGACCCCTCCGGGGGGCCCCAGACCCAGTACTTC
CDR3: CASSDPSGGPQTQYF

J: TRBJ1-1
V: TRBV6-5
D: .
size: .
DNA: TGTGCCAGCAGTCAGGGGTGGAACACTGAAGCTTTCTTT
CDR3: CASSQGWNTEAFF

J: TRBJ1-6
V: TRBV15
D: .
size: .
DNA: TGTGCCACCAGCAGACAGGGATATAATTCACCCCTCCACTTT
CDR3: CATSRQGYNSPLHF

J: TRBJ1-1
V: TRBV15
D: .
size: .
DNA: TGTGCCACCAGCAGAGATCGCCGCCCAGACCGGGCTTTCTTT
CDR3: CATSRDRRPDRAFF

J: TRBJ2-3
V: TRBV11-2
D: .
size: .
DNA: TGTGCCAGCAGCCAGCGGACAGATACGCAGTATTTT
CDR3: CASSQRTDTQYF

J: TRBJ2-6
V: TRBV7-9
D: .
size: .
DNA: TGTGCCAGCAGCTCCGGGCGGTCTGGGGCCAACGTCCTGACTTTC
CDR3: CASSSGRSGANVLTF

J: TRBJ2-3
V: TRBV2
D: .
size: once
DNA: TGTGCCAGCAGTGAAGATTTACAGGGCAGCGTTCGGGGTACGCAGTATTTT
CDR3: CASSEDLQGSVRGTQYF

J: TRBJ1-5
V: TRBV28
D: .
size: .
DNA: TGTGCCAGCAGTTTAACAGGTTTGGGCAATCAGCCCCAGCATTTT
CDR3: CASSLTGLGNQPQHF

J: TRBJ2-1
V: TRBV19
D: TRBD2
size: .
DNA: TGTGCCAGTAAACCGGGACTAGAATCCAATGAGCAGTTCTTC
CDR3: CASKPGLESNEQFF

J: TRBJ1-1
V: TRBV2
D: TRBD1
size: .
DNA: TGTGCCAGCGAGGGACAGGGCACTGAAGCTTTCTTT
CDR3: CASEGQGTEAFF

J: TRBJ1-1
V: TRBV18
D: .
size: .
DNA: TGTGCCAGCTCACCACGAACAGATAACACTGAAGCTTTCTTT
CDR3: CASSPRTDNTEAFF

J: TRBJ2-2
V: TRBV2
D: .
size: .
DNA: TGTGCCAGCTGGAAGGGGCAGGGTGCCACCGGGGAGCTGTTTTTT
CDR3: CASWKGQGATGELFF

J: TRBJ1-5
V: TRBV28
D: .
size: few
DNA: TGTGCCAGCATGGGGCCCGATCAGCCCCAGCATTTT
CDR3: CASMGPDQPQHF

J: TRBJ1-1
V: TRBV18
D: .
size: few
DNA: TGTGCCAGCTCACCCCAACTTGGACAAGAGGAGGCTTTCTTT
CDR3: CASSPQLGQEEAFF

J: TRBJ2-1
V: TRBV7-9
D: TRBD2
size: .
DNA: TGTGCCAGCAGCTCGACTAGCGGGAGGGAGTTCTTC
CDR3: CASSSTSGREFF

J: TRBJ1-3
V: TRBV19
D: TRBD1
size: .
DNA: TGTGCCAGCTCGGACAGGGGTAGAAACACCATATATTTT
CDR3: CASSDRGRNTIYF

J: TRBJ1-1
V: TRBV28
D: .
size: .
DNA: TGTGCCAGCAGTTATATCGGGTCAAACACTGAAGCTTTCTTT
CDR3: CASSYIGSNTEAFF

J: TRBJ2-1
V: TRBV4-1
D: TRBD2
size: .
DNA: TGCGCCAGCAGCCAAGACGCCGGACTAGCGGGTATCGGTGAGCAGTTCTTC
CDR3: CASSQDAGLAGIGEQFF

J: TRBJ1-4
V: TRBV2
D: TRBD1
size: few
DNA: TGTGCCAGCAGTGATGGGGACAGGGAGGTTGAAAAACTGTTTTTT
CDR3: CASSDGDREVEKLFF

J: TRBJ2-5
V: TRBV15
D: TRBD1
size: few
DNA: TGTGCCACCAGCAGAGATCTGACAGGGGGCACAGAGACCCAGTACTTC
CDR3: CATSRDLTGGTETQYF

J: TRBJ1-3
V: TRBV30
D: TRBD1
size: once
DNA: TGTGCCTGGAGTGTTACAGGGGGCGCGTCTGGAAACACCATATATTTT
CDR3: CAWSVTGGASGNTIYF

J: TRBJ2-5
V: TRBV5-4
D: .
size: .
DNA: TGTGCCAGCAGCTACGATCACCAAGAGACCCAGTACTTC
CDR3: CASSYDHQETQYF

J: TRBJ1-2
V: TRBV28
D: .
size: .
DNA: TGTGCCAGCAGTTTATGGACAGGAGGAACCTATGGCTACACCTTC
CDR3: CASSLWTGGTYGYTF

J: TRBJ2-1
V: TRBV18
D: TRBD2
size: .
DNA: TGTGCCAGCTCACCACGGACTAGCGGGAGTGGTGAGCAGTTCTTC
CDR3: CASSPRTSGSGEQFF

J: TRBJ1-1
V: TRBV28
D: TRBD1
size: few
DNA: TGTGCCACAACAGGGGGCACTGAAGCTTTCTTT
CDR3: CATTGGTEAFF

J: TRBJ1-4
V: TRBV19
D: .
size: .
DNA: TGTGCCAGTAGCCAGGGGTGGGGTAGTGAAAAACTGTTTTTT
CDR3: CASSQGWGSEKLFF

J: TRBJ1-5
V: TRBV28
D: TRBD1
size: .
DNA: TGTGCCAGCAGTCGAAGGGACAGCTATAGCAATCAGCCCCAGCATTTT
CDR3: CASSRRDSYSNQPQHF

J: TRBJ1-6
V: TRBV2
D: TRBD1
size: .
DNA: TGTGCCAGCAGCGCCTACGGACAGGGGGCGAACTCACCCCTCCACTTT
CDR3: CASSAYGQGANSPLHF

J: TRBJ2-5
V: TRBV19
D: TRBD1
size: .
DNA: TGTGCCAGTAGTAGAGGACAGGGGGCCATGGAGACCCAGTACTTC
CDR3: CASSRGQGAMETQYF

J: TRBJ1-2
V: TRBV7-8
D: .
size: .
DNA: TGTGCCAGCAGCTTAGGTGGCGGGAACTATGGCTACACCTTC
CDR3: CASSLGGGNYGYTF

J: TRBJ2-3
V: TRBV11-2
D: .
size: .
DNA: TGTGCCAGCAGATCCGGGGGACGGACAGGCCTCACAGATACGCAGTATTTT
CDR3: CASRSGGRTGLTDTQYF

J: TRBJ1-2
V: TRBV6-1
D: .
size: .
DNA: TGTGCCAGCACTCAGTCTTCCTATGGCTACACCTTC
CDR3: CASTQSSYGYTF

J: TRBJ2-3
V: TRBV19
D: TRBD2
size: .
DNA: TGTGCCAGTAGCCCAGCGGGATTCACAGATACGCAGTATTTT
CDR3: CASSPAGFTDTQYF

J: TRBJ2-1
V: TRBV5-6
D: .
size: .
DNA: TGTGCCAGCAGCGCAGGAAGTGAGCAGTTCTTC
CDR3: CASSAGSEQFF

J: TRBJ2-7
V: TRBV2
D: .
size: .
DNA: TGTGCCAGCAGTGAGGCTCAAGTATTCTACGAGCAGTACTTC
CDR3: CASSEAQVFYEQYF